Sequencing of this T cell receptor (beta chain) was carried out in a study of metastatic and nonmetastatic thyroid tumors. Looking at the study overall: Across peripheral blood and tumor or nodule tissue samples taken from malignant and benign thyroid patients, the repertoires were compared with one another. Study conclusions and caveats: The reported finding was significantly higher TCR beta diversity in malignant thyroid tumors relative to benign nodules, in blood and tumor.

This clone is classed as medium-sized. The antigen is unknown. Not a single patient had been given any form of treatment at any point before undergoing thyroid surgery. The CDR3 extends over 15 amino acids. Trimming took 4 bases from V and 4 from J, leaving 17 bases between them. Per the original methods: What underpinned the distant-metastasis classifier for papillary thyroid cancer was the set of CDR3 differences across clinicopathological groups. TCRdb re-called the PCR reads through MiXCR. V and J calls and clone size were set by TCRdb, not the authors. Of about 22,000 clones in the sample, roughly 14% were seen once.

Source material: tumor tissue. The rearrangement joins TRBV12-3 or TRBV12-4 to TRBJ2-7; the D gene is possibly TRBD2 (6 bases). This sequence was found in a female donor with papillary thyroid cancer or a benign thyroid nodule (not recorded which). Some clones in this sample may be carry-over from other donors' samples. CDR3: CASSSSSAGGYEQYF. For the CDR3, the DNA is TGTGCCAGCAGTTCCTCCTCGGCAGGAGGGTACGAGCAGTACTTC.